The 32 T cell receptor delta chains below come from one sample, sequenced in a study of Vδ1+ human thymocytes. Study outcomes and limitations: Thymic TRG and TRD repertoires appeared highly polyclonal.

No antigen is known for these receptors. RNA was extracted from the cells and then reverse transcribed. The CDR3 regions were amplified by multiplex PCR from V-gene primers to a constant-region primer. TCRdb re-called clones from the multiplex PCR reads via CATT. The table includes roughly 25,000 delta-chain clones, around 32% detected once. The sample was Vdelta1+ gamma-delta thymocytes from the thymus. Specified subset: FACS-sorted CD3+ TCRalphabeta- TCRVdelta1+ TCRVdelta2- thymocytes. The source is a boy younger than two who had congenital heart surgery.

On this clone: The junction shows a germline mismatch at one end, possibly a read error. The gene calls are TRDV1 and TRDJ1; 8 bases agree with TRDD2. Germline V gene sequence: CDR1 TSWWSYY, CDR2 QGS. This CDR3 spans 19 amino acids. The CDR3: CALGERLPTELSYTDRLIF. The DNA of the CDR3 is TGTGCTCTTGGGGAAAGACTTCCTACGGAGCTGAGTTACACTGATAGACTCATCTTT.

This clone was picked up a small number of times. The chain joins TRDV1 to TRDJ1; 13 nucleotides line up with TRDD3. V shed 0 bases and J 0 bases; nucleotides not matched to a gene: 22. There are 24 residues in the CDR3. Per the germline V gene, CDR1 is TSWWSYY and CDR2 is QGS. CDR3 amino acids: CALGELPLPHRSTGGYGYTDKLIF. In DNA, the CDR3 is TGTGCTCTTGGGGAACTCCCGCTACCGCATAGATCTACTGGGGGATACGGTTACACCGATAAACTCATCTTT.

With regard to this clone: A much larger clone differs by one base, so this may be a read error. The chain has TRDV1 and TRDJ1; 11 positions agree with TRDD3. CDR3 size: 23 residues. The V gene's germline CDR1 is TSWWSYY and CDR2 QGS. Unmatched junction bases numbered 22, after V lost 1 base and J lost 0 bases. The CDR3 loop reads CALGERGFPTLGDTVQYTDKLIF. The CDR3, as DNA: TGTGCTCTTGGGGAACGGGGGTTTCCTACATTGGGGGATACGGTCCAGTACACCGATAAACTCATCTTT.

Comment on this clone: The same CDR3 arises from other DNA sequences in this sample as well. The chain carries TRDV1 and TRDJ1; 12 bases are shared with TRDD3. V trimming: 7 bases; J trimming: 4 bases; junction bases outside the gene matches: 19. The CDR3 has 19 residues. Germline values: CDR1 TSWWSYY, CDR2 QGS. In DNA, the CDR3 is TGTGCTCTTGTCGGACCCCCACCCACTGGGGGATACAACGACGATAAACTCATCTTT. The encoded protein is CALVGPPPTGGYNDDKLIF.

The V call is TRDV1, the J call TRDJ1; D may be TRDD3 (5 bases). The CDR3 is 24 residues long. V was shortened by 0 bases and J by 3 bases, with 38 bases between the two germline ends. CDR1 is TSWWSYY, CDR2 QGS, per germline. In DNA, the CDR3 is TGTGCTCTTGGGGAACTAGATCCGACCCCTAAGGGGACGCGCAGCCCCGGCGTCTCCGATAAACTCATCTTT. Protein sequence: CALGELDPTPKGTRSPGVSDKLIF.

The J gene is TRDJ1, the V gene TRDV1; 7 nucleotides agree with TRDD3. The CDR3 length is 17 residues. V lost 0 bases to trimming and J lost 0 bases; unmatched junction nucleotides: 7. Germline V gives CDR1 TSWWSYY, CDR2 QGS. CDR3 protein: CALGELGILPHTDKLIF. DNA for the CDR3: TGTGCTCTTGGGGAACTTGGGATACTCCCCCACACCGATAAACTCATCTTT.

The rearrangement joins TRDV1 to TRDJ1, with 12 bases fitting TRDD3. Germline lookup yields CDR1 TSWWSYY and CDR2 QGS. J was trimmed by 7 bases and V by 4 bases; bases with no gene match: 34. This CDR3 region has 24 residues. CDR3 coding DNA: TGTGCTCTTGGGGGCCCTTCGCATGGTACCCCTGGGGGATACGCGGCGAGGAGTTCTGGTAAACTCATCTTT. It is translated as CALGGPSHGTPGGYAARSSGKLIF.

This clone has just a few counts. The V call is TRDV1, the J call TRDJ1; D perhaps matches TRDD3 (5 bases). The germline CDR1 and CDR2 sequences are TSWWSYY and QGS. The CDR3 covers 15 residues. V was pared by 3 bases and J by 4 bases, with 15 bases between. CDR3 in DNA: TGTGCTCTTGGGGACTTTTCTTCGTGGGGCGATAAACTCATCTTT. This codes for CALGDFSSWGDKLIF.

This clone turned up a few times. The gene calls are TRDV1 and TRDJ1; D perhaps matches TRDD2 (5 bases). This CDR3 is built from 21 residues. Trimming removed 1 base at V and 2 bases at J, with 29 bases between. Germline V gene sequence: CDR1 TSWWSYY, CDR2 QGS. CDR3 amino acids: CALGEPISRLRGPYSTDKLIF. DNA for the CDR3: TGTGCTCTTGGGGAACCCATTTCCCGCCTACGGGGTCCCTATTCGACCGATAAACTCATCTTT.

The chain employs TRDV1 and TRDJ1, with D unclear. The V gene's germline CDR1 is TSWWSYY and CDR2 QGS. V was pared by 3 bases and J by 0 bases, with 26 bases between. This CDR3 spans 20 amino acids. In DNA form, the CDR3 reads TGTGCTCTTGGGGACCCGAGGCGACTTTCCCCAAAAAAGTACACCGATAAACTCATCTTT. This codes for CALGDPRRLSPKKYTDKLIF.

On this clone: This sequence may be a read error, since a much larger clone differs from it by one base. The chain has TRDV1 and TRDJ1; TRDD3 aligns across 8 bases. Trimming removed 2 bases from V and 11 bases from J; junction bases left unmatched: 19. The CDR3 runs 17 residues. The germline V gene encodes CDR1 TSWWSYY and CDR2 QGS. The CDR3 reads CALGEIFSRPTGGVLIF. In DNA form, the CDR3 reads TGTGCTCTTGGGGAAATTTTCTCGCGTCCAACTGGGGGTGTGCTCATCTTT.

About this clone: Since a much larger clone is just one base distant, this may be a read error. The rearrangement joins TRDV2 to TRDJ1; 9 bases line up with TRDD3. Looked up from germline, CDR1 is GEAIGNYY and CDR2 is EKD. This CDR3 region has 14 residues. V dropped 1 base and J dropped 7; count of bases not matched to a gene: 6. As DNA, the CDR3 is TGTGCCTGTGACACAATCTGGGGGATCTTTAAACTCATCTTT. Its translation: CACDTIWGIFKLIF.

Details on this clone: The same CDR3 is also encoded by other DNA sequences in this sample. The rearrangement joins TRDV1 to TRDJ1, with 9 bases fitting TRDD3. CDR1 and CDR2 from the germline V gene are TSWWSYY and QGS. J was trimmed by 0 bases and V by 0 bases; bases with no gene match: 11. The CDR3 runs to 19 residues. Here the CDR3 DNA reads TGTGCTCTTGGGGAACTCCTTGCTGGGGGATCCCGGTACACCGATAAACTCATCTTT. The encoded protein is CALGELLAGGSRYTDKLIF.

This clone came up a few times. The V gene is TRDV1, the J gene TRDJ1, with 10 bases matching TRDD3. V dropped 2 bases and J dropped 2; count of bases not matched to a gene: 14. The CDR3 is 19 amino acids. Germline V gene data show CDR1 as TSWWSYY and CDR2 as QGS. This chain's CDR3 is CALGESSYGGYPWTDKLIF. CDR3 coding DNA: TGTGCTCTTGGGGAATCTTCCTATGGGGGATACCCGTGGACCGATAAACTCATCTTT.

This clone was seen more than once but under ten times. The genes are TRDV1 and TRDJ1, with 10 positions matching TRDD3. Germline CDR1 is TSWWSYY and CDR2 is QGS. There are 22 residues in the CDR3. V gave up 4 bases and J gave up 0 bases; unmatched junction bases: 23. The CDR3 DNA reads TGTGCTCTTGGGGCCGGGACCCTTCCGCGGTACTGGGGGATCGCGTACACCGATAAACTCATCTTT. Its protein product is CALGAGTLPRYWGIAYTDKLIF.

This rearrangement joins TRDV1 to TRDJ1; D ambiguous. This CDR3 is 17 amino acids long. Germline CDR1 reads TSWWSYY; CDR2 reads QGS. The V and J ends lost 0 bases and 0 bases respectively, with 14 bases between them. CDR3 in DNA: TGTGCTCTTGGGGAACTTCCCCCGGGCTTTTACACCGATAAACTCATCTTT. It is translated as CALGELPPGFYTDKLIF.

By proportion, this clone is medium-sized. Other nucleotide sequences in the sample specify the same CDR3. The chain recombines TRDV1 with TRDJ1; unclear D gene. The CDR3 has 17 amino acids. CDR1 TSWWSYY and CDR2 QGS come from the germline V gene. V gave up 0 bases and J gave up 0 bases, with 14 bases separating them. CDR3 sequence: CALGELSTTPYTDKLIF. CDR3 sequence (DNA): TGTGCTCTTGGGGAACTATCAACCACTCCGTACACCGATAAACTCATCTTT.

In regard to this clone: A read error may be the cause here, since a much bigger clone is one base away. The chain couples TRDV1 to TRDJ1, with 12 bases fitting TRDD3. The V gene's germline CDR1 is TSWWSYY and CDR2 QGS. Germline trimming cut 0 bases from V and 5 bases from J; bases unmatched to any gene: 10. The CDR3 contains 18 residues. DNA for the CDR3: TGTGCTCTTGGGGAACTTCTTCCTACCTGGGGGATACGGGATAAACTCATCTTT. It yields the protein CALGELLPTWGIRDKLIF.

This clone has just a few counts. The sample carries other DNA sequences with the same CDR3. This chain connects TRDV1 to TRDJ1; 12 bases line up with TRDD3. Trimming removed 2 bases from V and 0 bases from J; junction bases left unmatched: 19. CDR3 length: 22 amino acids. Germline assignment: CDR1 TSWWSYY and CDR2 QGS. The CDR3 region is CALGEVQVLGDTHPGYTDKLIF. The DNA of the CDR3 is TGTGCTCTTGGGGAAGTGCAGGTACTGGGGGATACCCACCCAGGGTACACCGATAAACTCATCTTT.

Comment on this clone: An end of the junction differs from the germline gene, which may be a read error. The chain employs TRDV2 and TRDJ3; D remains unclear. The CDR3 contains 16 residues. Per germline, CDR1 GEAIGNYY and CDR2 EKD. In DNA form, the CDR3 reads TGTGCCTGTGCCACCGTCCTTACGTGGGACACCCGACAGATGTTTTTC. Translating it yields CACATVLTWDTRQMFF.

This clone was seen a handful of times. The J gene is TRDJ1, the V gene TRDV1; weak D call: TRDD3 (6 bases). Germline-derived CDR1 and CDR2 are TSWWSYY and QGS. The CDR3 length is 21 residues. V was clipped by 0 bases and J by 0 bases, with 26 bases between them. CDR3 nucleotides: TGTGCTCTTGGGGAACTTGGGGAGGGGTCTTCGACCGATACGAACACCGATAAACTCATCTTT. Protein sequence: CALGELGEGSSTDTNTDKLIF.

By proportion, this clone is medium-sized. V and J are TRDV1 and TRDJ1; 11 bases line up with TRDD3. J was trimmed by 7 bases and V by 3 bases; bases with no gene match: 19. The CDR3 covers 19 residues. Germline CDR1 and CDR2: TSWWSYY and QGS. The CDR3 nucleotides are TGTGCTCTTGGGGACCTTCCTACCCCCCGACTGGGGGATAGTCCTAAACTCATCTTT. This gives the protein CALGDLPTPRLGDSPKLIF.

Only a few counts were recorded for this clone. The V call is TRDV1, the J call TRDJ1; D perhaps matches TRDD3 (5 bases). V lost 3 bases and J lost 1, with 21 bases in between. Germline assignment: CDR1 TSWWSYY and CDR2 QGS. The CDR3 is 18 residues long. CDR3 sequence: CALGDARGTCRGTDKLIF. The DNA of the CDR3 is TGTGCTCTTGGGGATGCTCGGGGAACCTGTCGGGGCACCGATAAACTCATCTTT.

The rearrangement uses TRDV1 and TRDJ1; possibly TRDD3 for D (5 bases). Germline CDR1 reads TSWWSYY; CDR2 reads QGS. The CDR3 is 15 residues long. Trimming shortened V by 4 bases and J by 3 bases, and 15 bases separated the two germline ends. The CDR3 region is CALGVKTSGSDKLIF. Written as DNA, the CDR3 is TGTGCTCTTGGGGTAAAAACCTCGGGATCCGATAAACTCATCTTT.

This clone is medium-sized in the sample. This sample includes further DNA sequences coding for the same CDR3. The gene calls are TRDV1 and TRDJ1; D remains ambiguous. V was trimmed by 0 bases and J by 2 bases, leaving 16 bases between them. The CDR3 is 17 amino acids. Germline loops: CDR1 TSWWSYY, CDR2 QGS. CDR3 region: CALGELAGPPSTDKLIF. The DNA for the CDR3 is TGTGCTCTTGGGGAACTTGCGGGTCCCCCCTCAACCGATAAACTCATCTTT.

Remarks on this clone: Possible read error: a much larger clone is one base away. The chain couples TRDV1 to TRDJ1; D not resolved. The CDR3 is 15 residues long. In germline, CDR1 is TSWWSYY, CDR2 QGS. DNA for the CDR3: TGTGCTCTTGGGGACCCGGAGGCCCTCACCGATAAACTCACCTTT. It is translated as CALGDPEALTDKLTF.

To note about this clone: A much more abundant neighbour one base away suggests this may be a read error. The chain recombines TRDV1 with TRDJ1; 11 bases are a match to TRDD3. Per germline, CDR1 TSWWSYY and CDR2 QGS. V gave up 5 bases and J gave up 0 bases; unmatched junction bases: 23. This CDR3 spans 22 amino acids. CDR3 protein: CALGHQGPSGLLGDSNTDKLIF. CDR3 nucleotides: TGTGCTCTTGGGCACCAAGGGCCTTCCGGCCTACTGGGGGATAGCAACACCGATAAACTCATCTTT.

The sample holds a few counts of this clone. The chain employs TRDV1 and TRDJ1; 8 bases align to TRDD3. Germline trimming cut 0 bases from V and 5 bases from J; bases unmatched to any gene: 17. The CDR3 runs 19 residues. Germline lookup yields CDR1 TSWWSYY and CDR2 QGS. CDR3 sequence: CALGELLYPTWGMGDKLIF. The CDR3 coding sequence is TGTGCTCTTGGGGAACTTTTATATCCTACTTGGGGGATGGGGGATAAACTCATCTTT.

The chain employs TRDV1 and TRDJ1, with D unresolved. This CDR3 has 16 amino acids. Germline CDR1 TSWWSYY, CDR2 QGS. Trimming took 3 bases from V and 7 from J, leaving 21 bases between them. This chain's CDR3 is CALGETVYFTECKLIF. The CDR3 region has the DNA TGTGCTCTTGGGGAGACGGTATACTTTACTGAGTGTAAACTCATCTTT.

This clone ranks as medium-sized (0.01 to 0.1%). The chain combines TRDV1 with TRDJ1, with unresolved D. The germline V gene encodes CDR1 TSWWSYY and CDR2 QGS. The CDR3 is 17 residues long. With 1 base removed from V and 3 bases from J, the gap between germline ends came to 18 bases. CDR3 loop: CALGEPTEGGASDKLIF. CDR3 DNA: TGTGCTCTTGGGGAACCGACCGAGGGAGGGGCGTCCGATAAACTCATCTTT.

This clone occurred a few times. The V gene is TRDV1, the J gene TRDJ1, with TRDD3 matching 8 bases. This CDR3 is 19 amino acids long. V was clipped by 6 bases and J by 2 bases; unmatched bases: 20. Germline CDR1 is TSWWSYY and CDR2 is QGS. CDR3 sequence reads: CALGHTLLGVRERTDKLIF. In DNA, the CDR3 is TGTGCTCTTGGCCACACCTTACTGGGGGTAAGGGAGCGGACCGATAAACTCATCTTT.

This clone was detected many times. This chain uses TRDV1 with TRDJ1; possibly TRDD2 or TRDD3 for D (5 bases each). This CDR3 region has 16 residues. Trimming took off 0 bases at V and 1 base at J, with 12 bases between the two ends. Germline V gives CDR1 TSWWSYY, CDR2 QGS. CDR3 amino acids: CALGELGALLTDKLIF. CDR3 DNA sequence: TGTGCTCTTGGGGAACTTGGGGCCCTACTCACCGATAAACTCATCTTT.